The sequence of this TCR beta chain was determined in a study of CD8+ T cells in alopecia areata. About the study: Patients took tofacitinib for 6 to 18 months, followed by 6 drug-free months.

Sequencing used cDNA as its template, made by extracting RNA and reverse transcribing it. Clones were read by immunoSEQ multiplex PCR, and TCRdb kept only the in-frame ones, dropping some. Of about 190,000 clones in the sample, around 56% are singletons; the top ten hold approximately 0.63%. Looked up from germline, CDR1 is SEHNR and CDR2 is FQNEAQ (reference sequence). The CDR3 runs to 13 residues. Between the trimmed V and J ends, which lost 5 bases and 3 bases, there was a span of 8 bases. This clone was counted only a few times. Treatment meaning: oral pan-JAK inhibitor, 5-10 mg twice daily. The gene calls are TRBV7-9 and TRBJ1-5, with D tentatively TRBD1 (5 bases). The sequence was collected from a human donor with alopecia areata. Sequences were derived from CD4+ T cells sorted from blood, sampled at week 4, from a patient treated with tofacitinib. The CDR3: CASSLGTNQPQHF. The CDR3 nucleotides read TGTGCCAGCAGCCTTGGGACCAATCAGCCCCAGCATTTT.